The source of this TCR beta chain is a study of shared clonotypes between healthy human individuals (dated by TCRdb to about 2020). About the investigation overall: Two women and three men aged 18 to 49 years were included in the cohort. The study deeply sequenced blood TCR repertoires of roughly five healthy adults to estimate repertoire size and the extent of clonotype sharing between individuals. To increase sequencing depth and limit assay-specific biases, TCR repertoire library preparation and sequencing were carried out by different laboratories using diverse techniques. Each donor's leukapheresis produced roughly between roughly 0.94 and 9.5 billion PBMCs.

Donors were healthy HIV-negative adults with no recently reported acute infections or vaccinations. All donors were Caucasian adults living in Nashville, Tennessee, USA. For unsorted samples, about 90 million PBMCs were counted and genomic DNA was extracted with the QIAamp DNA Blood Mini kit. After blood collection by leukapheresis, PBMCs were isolated using Ficoll-Histopaque density gradient centrifugation and then cryopreserved in the vapor phase of liquid nitrogen. Paper-wide results and their limitations: Sampling was limited to blood, and TCR repertoires in tissue likely differ from TCR repertoires in blood. Pairwise subsampling led to the expectation that sequencing depth would affect the degree of clonotype sharing among donors. The small number of donors limited the genetic and exposure-history diversity represented.

From the cysteine up to the phenylalanine, the CDR3 has a length of 15 residues. Of all the DNA, just the CDR3 is kept, 45 bases in frame from base 1. Clipping removes 3 bases from V and 8 bases from J, with 5 as the unmatched junction base count. CDR1 and CDR2, per the germline V gene, are SGHTS and YDEGEE. On this clone itself: Its antigen remains unidentified. No quality values exist for individual bases; no much larger clone is one base distant.

Using the deep immunoSEQ assay, TCR CDR3 regions were amplified from genomic DNA by multiplex PCR. Genomic DNA extracted from each cell subset was distributed evenly over all wells of several immunoSEQ 96-well plates, and each plate served as one replicate. Each replicate PCR for unsorted PBMC received 300 to 350 ng genomic DNA, equal to about 30,000 T cell genomes. Ten immunoSEQ deep assay plates were used to sequence the unsorted PBMC genomic DNA. Purified libraries were quantified with a Qubit 3.0 fluorometer, sized on a Bioanalyzer 2100, and re-quantified with the KAPA Library Quantification kit. A separate single-read 150-cycle Illumina NextSeq 550 flow cell was used to sequence each immunoSEQ 96-well plate. The published analysis was carried out like this. Because the immunoSEQ output included only junctional sequences and no quality scores, the filtering could not be the same as the filtering used for full-length reads. Sequences were annotated with PyIR, a Python wrapper for IgBLAST v1.9, and V/J genes and CDR3 were assigned using IMGT germline references. Reads were removed for weak V/J assignments (E-value above 1e-6), missing CDR3, stop codons, out-of-frame junctions, or ambiguous translated residues. V3J clonotypes were defined as sequences sharing an identical inferred V gene, J gene, and CDR3 amino acid sequence. To compute the percentage overlap between repertoires, the number of shared unique clonotypes was divided by the size of the smaller repertoire. Three approaches were used to assess repertoire richness: RTK rarefaction, the Chao1 estimator, and Recon v2.1 estimates of unobserved clonotypes. TCRdb took this table from immuneACCESS and kept in-frame rearrangements with V and J called. Such tables lack part of the clones; where checked against another copy, unresolved V genes explain under half of the gap, and the rest is unexplained. V, J and clone size derive from that table, while D and trimming were established from the DNA sequence. The sample table shows about 470,000 clones, and roughly 83% are seen once. Of the sample, roughly 13% is held by the ten largest clones.

The chain was built from TRBV5-8 and TRBJ2-1, and 13 junction bases match TRBD2. What was sequenced was PBMCs. The clonotype was recovered from a woman aged 35 to 49 in good health. Some clones in this sample may be carry-over from other donors' samples. The sequenced DNA: TGTGCCAGCAGCTCACTAGCGGGAGGGCCATATGAGCAGTTCTTC. The resulting protein is CASSSLAGGPYEQFF.